The 27 T cell receptor beta chains below were found in one sample sequenced in a study of monozygotic twins with inflammatory bowel disease. TCRdb re-called the 5' RACE reads and catalogs CDR3 proteins one per entry, DNA excluded. Listed are 95,000 to 110,000 distinct CDR3 sequences; less than 2% falls within the top ten. Material for sequencing was blood. All receptors come from a human donor with ulcerative colitis or Crohn's disease, or a healthy co-twin of an affected twin (not recorded which).

The chain employs TRBV18 and TRBJ2-4; TCRdb's assignment of TRBD2 cannot be checked, as there is no DNA. The CDR3 runs 14 residues. The germline V gene encodes CDR1 KGHSH and CDR2 LQKENI. The CDR3 loop reads CASSPNTLDRIQYF.

This CDR3 reads CASSLRTGAGGYTF. This chain joins TRBV6-2 or TRBV6-3 and TRBJ1-2; checking the TCRdb D call of TRBD1 is not possible without DNA. CDR3 length: 14 residues. The germline gives CDR1 MNHEY, CDR2 SVGEGT.

This chain joins TRBV12-3 or TRBV12-4 and TRBJ2-2; the TCRdb call, TRBD1, lacks DNA for checking. This CDR3 contains 17 residues. The CDR3 reads CASSAPSGTGGSGELFF.

The chain is built from TRBV2 and TRBJ2-2; TCRdb reports TRBD2, a call that lacks DNA to check it against. Germline V CDR1 and CDR2: SNHLY, FYNNEI. The CDR3 sequence is 14 residues long. CDR3 protein: CASKGLLNTGELFF.

This CDR3 reads CSAGTAYNQPQHF. The genes are TRBV20-1 and TRBJ1-5. The CDR3 runs to 13 residues. The germline gives CDR1 DFQATT, CDR2 SNEGSKA (reference sequence).

The chain joins TRBV20-1 to TRBJ2-5; TCRdb's D call of TRBD2 is untestable without DNA. The CDR3 is made up of 18 amino acids. The germline CDR1 and CDR2 sequences are DFQATT and SNEGSKA (reference sequence). CDR3 amino acids: CSALHTPTSGGTQETQYF.

This CDR3 is CASSYQDGTGELFF. The rearrangement uses TRBV6-6 and TRBJ2-2. Germline CDR1 is MNHNY and CDR2 is SVGAGI (reference sequence). The CDR3 is made up of 14 amino acids.

The chain links TRBV20-1 to TRBJ2-1; TCRdb selects TRBD2, and the lack of DNA leaves this call unchecked. Looked up from germline, CDR1 is DFQATT and CDR2 is SNEGSKA (reference sequence). The CDR3 is made up of 15 amino acids. This CDR3 is CIARGGTSANNEQFF.

The rearrangement joins TRBV7-9 to TRBJ2-2; TCRdb designates TRBD1, a call that cannot be tested without DNA. Germline V gene lookup returns CDR1 SEHNR and CDR2 FQNEAQ (reference sequence). The CDR3 totals 15 residues. CDR3: CASSPGQATSGELFF.

The chain has TRBV28 and TRBJ2-7; the TCRdb D gene call, TRBD1, has no DNA to confirm it. CDR1 is MDHEN and CDR2 is SYDVKM in the germline V gene. The length of the CDR3 is 13 residues. CDR3 sequence reads: CASRGTGSYEQYF. Complete variable domain (other parts from reference TRBV28 and TRBJ2-7): DVKVTQSSRYLVKRTGEKVFLECVQDMDHENMFWYRQDPGLGLRLIYFSYDVKMKEKGDIPEGYSVSREKKERFSLILESASTNQTSMYLCASRGTGSYEQYFGPGTRLTVT.

This chain uses TRBV10-2 with TRBJ2-2; TCRdb gives TRBD1 as the D gene, but with no DNA this cannot be confirmed. This CDR3 spans 16 amino acids. Germline CDR1 WSHSY, CDR2 SAAADI. CDR3 loop: CASRGGGSSNTGELFF.

The chain couples TRBV20-1 to TRBJ2-1; TCRdb's assignment of TRBD2 cannot be checked, as there is no DNA. In germline, CDR1 is DFQATT, CDR2 SNEGSKA (reference sequence). CDR3 length: 14 residues. The CDR3 is CSATGTSDSHEQFF.

The chain has TRBV28 and TRBJ2-7. The CDR3 contains 13 residues. CDR1 and CDR2 (germline): MDHEN, SYDVKM. This chain's CDR3 is CASQTGSSYEQYF.

V usage is TRBV5-1 and J usage is TRBJ2-1; no DNA is available, so the TRBD2 call from TCRdb remains unchecked. This CDR3 has 17 residues. Germline CDR1 SGHRS, CDR2 YFSETQ. CDR3 region: CASSSPRLAENYNEQFF.

V gene TRBV20-1 combines with J gene TRBJ1-1. The germline CDR1 and CDR2 sequences are DFQATT and SNEGSKA (reference sequence). CDR3 length: 14 amino acids. CDR3 amino acids: CSARSGLMNTEAFF.

The chain carries TRBV5-1 and TRBJ2-7. This CDR3 has 14 amino acids. The germline V gene has CDR1 SGHRS and CDR2 YFSETQ. CDR3: CASSLMLGAPEQYF. The whole variable domain, filled in from reference TRBV5-1 and TRBJ2-7, reads KAGVTQTPRYLIKTRGQQVTLSCSPISGHRSVSWYQQTPGQGLQFLFEYFSETQRNKGNFPGRFSGRQFSNSRSEMNVSTLELGDSALYLCASSLMLGAPEQYFGPGTRLTVT.

This chain joins TRBV20-1 and TRBJ2-1; the TCRdb D gene call, TRBD1, has no DNA to confirm it. The germline V gene encodes CDR1 DFQATT and CDR2 SNEGSKA (reference sequence). There are 15 residues in the CDR3. This chain's CDR3 is CSATGVLGRVNEQFF.

This chain connects TRBV5-1 to TRBJ2-2; the TCRdb D gene call, TRBD2, has no DNA to confirm it. CDR3 length: 16 amino acids. The germline CDR1 and CDR2 sequences are SGHRS and YFSETQ. CDR3 amino acids: CASSWGGLAATGELFF. Drawing the rest from reference TRBV5-1 and TRBJ2-2, the complete variable domain is KAGVTQTPRYLIKTRGQQVTLSCSPISGHRSVSWYQQTPGQGLQFLFEYFSETQRNKGNFPGRFSGRQFSNSRSEMNVSTLELGDSALYLCASSWGGLAATGELFFGEGSRLTVL.

The genes are TRBV20-1 and TRBJ2-1; TCRdb gives TRBD2 as the D gene, but with no DNA this cannot be confirmed. The CDR3 consists of 19 residues. The V gene's germline CDR1 is DFQATT and CDR2 SNEGSKA (reference sequence). The CDR3 protein is CSAPTHTSGVPSSYNEQFF.

The V gene is TRBV5-1, the J gene TRBJ2-5; TCRdb names TRBD1, which stays unverified in the absence of DNA. The CDR3 spans 15 residues. Per the germline V gene, CDR1 is SGHRS and CDR2 is YFSETQ. The CDR3 protein is CASSSGQGIGETQYF.

The chain joins TRBV11-2 to TRBJ2-3; TCRdb returns TRBD1, unconfirmable since there is no DNA. This CDR3 has 16 residues. CDR1 is SGHAT, CDR2 FQNNGV, per germline. Here the CDR3 reads CASSRQTGISTDTQYF.

The chain employs TRBV5-4 and TRBJ1-1; the D call from TCRdb, TRBD1, cannot be confirmed without DNA. Germline V gene data show CDR1 as SGHNT and CDR2 as YYREEE (reference sequence). The CDR3 sequence is 14 residues long. CDR3 residues: CASSWDPTGSSAFF.

The rearrangement uses TRBV5-1 and TRBJ2-7; there is no DNA to check the TCRdb D call of TRBD1. There are 16 residues in the CDR3. Germline CDR1 and CDR2: SGHRS and YFSETQ. CDR3 amino acids: CASSLTGTGGPYEQYF.

The chain has TRBV7-2 and TRBJ2-3; the D call of TRBD1 rests on TCRdb alone, since no DNA is present to check it. CDR1 is SGHTA and CDR2 is FQGNSA in the germline V gene. This CDR3 has 14 amino acids. CDR3 region: CASSLRDPTDTQYF.

This chain joins TRBV7-2 and TRBJ2-3; TCRdb proposes TRBD2, but this gene call is untestable without DNA. The germline V gene has CDR1 SGHTA and CDR2 FQGNSA. This CDR3 contains 16 residues. CDR3 in amino acids: CASSLAGGRVGDTQYF.

The chain has TRBV4-3 and TRBJ2-1. The CDR3 contains 12 residues. Germline values: CDR1 LGHNA, CDR2 YSLEER. This CDR3 reads CASSQLGNEQFF.

The chain has TRBV20-1 and TRBJ1-6; the TRBD1 assignment by TCRdb is unverifiable without DNA. CDR1 and CDR2 (germline): DFQATT, SNEGSKA (reference sequence). CDR3 length: 16 amino acids. This CDR3 is CSARDIQGGHNSPLHF.